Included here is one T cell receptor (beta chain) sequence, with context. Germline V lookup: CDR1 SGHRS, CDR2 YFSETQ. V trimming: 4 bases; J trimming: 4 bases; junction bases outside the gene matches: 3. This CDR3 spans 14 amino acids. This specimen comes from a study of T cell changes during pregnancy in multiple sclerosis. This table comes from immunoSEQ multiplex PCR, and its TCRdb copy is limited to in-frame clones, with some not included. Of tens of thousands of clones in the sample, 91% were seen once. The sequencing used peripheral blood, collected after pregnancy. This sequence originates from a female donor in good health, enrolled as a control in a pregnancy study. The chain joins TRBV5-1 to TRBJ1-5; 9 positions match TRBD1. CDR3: CASSQGTGNQPQHF. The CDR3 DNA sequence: TGCGCCAGCAGCCAAGGGACAGGGAATCAGCCCCAGCATTTT.